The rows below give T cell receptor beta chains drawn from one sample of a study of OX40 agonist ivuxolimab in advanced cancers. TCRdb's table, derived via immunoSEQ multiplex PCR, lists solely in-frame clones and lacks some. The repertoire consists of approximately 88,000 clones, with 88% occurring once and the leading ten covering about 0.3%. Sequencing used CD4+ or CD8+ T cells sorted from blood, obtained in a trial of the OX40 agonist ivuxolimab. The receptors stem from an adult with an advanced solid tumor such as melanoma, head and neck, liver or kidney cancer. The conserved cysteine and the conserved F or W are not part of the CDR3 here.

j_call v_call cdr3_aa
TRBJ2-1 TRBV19 ASIKTATSYNEQF
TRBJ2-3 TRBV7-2 ASSLDMGVDTQY
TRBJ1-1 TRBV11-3 ASSQGGSNTEAF
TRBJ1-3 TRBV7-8 ASSLSSGNTIY
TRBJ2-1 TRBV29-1 SVSMTGSSYNEQF
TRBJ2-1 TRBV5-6 ASSLAGHLAGEQF
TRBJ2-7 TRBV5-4 ASSRGLTAPEQY
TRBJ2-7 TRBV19 ASSIEGGYEQY
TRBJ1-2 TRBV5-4 ASSLNSWPYYGYT
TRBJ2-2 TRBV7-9 ASSLSGGSGELF
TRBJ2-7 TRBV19 ASSIDRDSYEQY
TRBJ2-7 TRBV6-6 ASRGESYEQY
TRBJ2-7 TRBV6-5 ASTSLAGGGYEQY
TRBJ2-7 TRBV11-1 ASSQGTGRNKGREQY
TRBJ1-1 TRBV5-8 ASSQWGERGAF
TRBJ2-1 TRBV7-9 ASSFRDINEQF
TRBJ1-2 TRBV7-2 ASSRFGANYGYT
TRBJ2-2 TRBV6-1 ASRDGGSGELF
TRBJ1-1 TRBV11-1 ASSRGLNTEAF
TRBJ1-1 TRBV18 ASSPQDKPTEAF
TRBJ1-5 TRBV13 ASSFGTANQPQH
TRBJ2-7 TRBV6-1 ASSAEGTEQY
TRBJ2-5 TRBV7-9 ASSLSGGSARVTQY
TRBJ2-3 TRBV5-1 ASSLEARQGATDTQY
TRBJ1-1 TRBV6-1 ASNRGTEAF
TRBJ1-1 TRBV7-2 ASSPGTSANTEAF
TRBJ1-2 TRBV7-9 ASSRIISGGGYGYT
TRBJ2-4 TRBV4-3 ASSQDKVRDRGKGKNIQY
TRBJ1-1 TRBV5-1 ASSVVPGQGRSAF
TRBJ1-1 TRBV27 ASRETGGTLGAF
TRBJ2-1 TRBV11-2 ASRTTRGEQF
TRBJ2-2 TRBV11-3 ASSPTQGTGELF
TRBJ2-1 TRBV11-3 ASSSLAGGHNEQF
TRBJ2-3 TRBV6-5 ATAHRFTDTQY
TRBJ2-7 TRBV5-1 ASSLAYGGGEQY
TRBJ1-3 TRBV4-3 ASSQEWSAGISGNTIY
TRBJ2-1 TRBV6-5 ASSYSTRSYNEQF
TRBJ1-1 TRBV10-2 ASRSDRDTEAF
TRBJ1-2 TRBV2 ASRERTGGAYYGYT
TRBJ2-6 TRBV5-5 ASSVRTSGGLSGANVLT
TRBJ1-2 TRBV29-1 SVETSGLRYT
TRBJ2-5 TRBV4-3 ASSQDGGDGGTQY
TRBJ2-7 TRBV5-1 ASSLQGAGYEQY
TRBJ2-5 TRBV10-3 AISVRDQGETQY
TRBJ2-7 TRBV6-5 ASSYAPGTNYEQY
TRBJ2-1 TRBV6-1 ASSELRTSYNEQF
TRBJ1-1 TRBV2 ASRQGPNTEAF
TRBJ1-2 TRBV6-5 ASKKTGRYGYT
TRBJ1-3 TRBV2 ASSDPGTGGFGNTIY
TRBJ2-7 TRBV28 ASSSTEYEQY
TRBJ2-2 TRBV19 ASSTGVLGGELF
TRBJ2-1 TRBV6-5 ASSPGGTYNEQF
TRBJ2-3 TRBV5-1 ASSLTSGEVDTQY
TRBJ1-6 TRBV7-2 ASAPRSNSPLH
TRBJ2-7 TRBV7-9 ASSLTPTYEQY
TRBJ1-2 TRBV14 ASSPLRSYGYT